The next 28 T cell receptor beta chains were all read from a single sample in a study of blood T cell repertoires in COVID-19. Method: immunoSEQ multiplex PCR; TCRdb's copy keeps in-frame clones and lacks some. Of more than 85,000 clones in the sample, 87% were seen once. The material sequenced was peripheral blood. Receptors originate from a human donor in a cohort sampled during active COVID-19.

The chain joins TRBV7-3 to TRBJ2-7; D not resolved. Germline V gene data show CDR1 as SGHTA and CDR2 as FQGTGA. CDR3 length equals 16 residues. The V gene lost 0 bases and the J gene lost 0 bases, with 12 bases spanning the gap. The CDR3 sequence: CASSLTATQNSYEQYF. DNA of the CDR3: TGTGCCAGCAGCTTAACGGCGACACAAAACTCCTACGAGCAGTACTTC. Full variable domain (remainder filled in from reference TRBV7-3 and TRBJ2-7): GAGVSQTPSNKVTEKGKYVELRCDPISGHTALYWYRQSLGQGPEFLIYFQGTGAADDSGLPNDRFFAVRPEGSVSTLKIQRTERGDSAVYLCASSLTATQNSYEQYFGPGTRLTVT.

The chain joins TRBV11-3 to TRBJ1-1; TRBD1 is a possible D gene (6 bases). The V gene's germline CDR1 is SGHNT and CDR2 YENEEA. The CDR3 is 14 amino acids. V gave up 5 bases and J gave up 3 bases, with 13 bases separating them. CDR3 coding DNA: TGTGCCAGCAGCCTCGACAGGTCAGACACTGAAGCTTTCTTT. Amino acids: CASSLDRSDTEAFF.

This clone appeared a few times. The chain combines TRBV19 with TRBJ1-5, with a tentative D call TRBD1 (5 bases). The CDR3 has 15 residues. From germline, CDR1 is LNHDA and CDR2 SQIVND (reference sequence). With 4 bases removed from V and 1 base from J, the gap between germline ends came to 11 bases. For the CDR3, the DNA is TGTGCCAGTAGTAGTGGGGGGACGAGCAATCAGCCCCAGCATTTT. This gives the protein CASSSGGTSNQPQHF.

The chain links TRBV3-1 (or the pseudogene TRBV3-2) to TRBJ1-3, with TRBD1 matching over 7 bases. Germline CDR1 and CDR2: LGHDT and YNNKEL (reference sequence). V lost 5 bases and J lost 1; bases outside the gene matches: 8. CDR3 size: 16 residues. The CDR3 region is CASSLTTGFSGNTIYF. For the CDR3, the DNA is TGTGCCAGCAGCTTAACGACAGGGTTTTCTGGAAACACCATATATTTT.

The CDR3 DNA sequence: TGCGCCAGCAGCCAAGAGAGCGGGTGGGGCACCAAAAACATTCAGTACTTC. Translating it yields CASSQESGWGTKNIQYF. The V and J genes are TRBV4-3 and TRBJ2-4; tentatively, D is TRBD2 (6 bases). CDR3 length equals 17 residues. V was cut by 0 bases and J by 2 bases, with 14 bases left in between. Per the germline V gene, CDR1 is LGHNA and CDR2 is YSLEER.

The rearrangement joins TRBV28 to TRBJ2-7, with a possible D match to TRBD2 (6 bases). This CDR3 is 14 amino acids long. Germline loops: CDR1 MDHEN, CDR2 SYDVKM. V lost 7 bases and J lost 3, with 16 bases in between. The CDR3 here is CASTPLERVYEQYF. DNA for the CDR3: TGTGCCAGCACCCCCCTCGAGCGGGTCTACGAGCAGTACTTC.

V is TRBV5-1 and J is TRBJ2-7; D remains ambiguous. The V end was cut by 0 bases, the J end by 2 bases, with 9 bases between. Germline lookup yields CDR1 SGHRS and CDR2 YFSETQ. The CDR3 is 14 residues long. CDR3 loop: CASSLGQAPYEQYF. The CDR3 nucleotides are TGCGCCAGCAGCTTGGGGCAGGCCCCCTACGAGCAGTACTTC.

This clone was counted a single time. This chain joins TRBV3-1 (or the pseudogene TRBV3-2) and TRBJ2-5; a possible D gene is TRBD1 (6 bases). Trimming took off 4 bases at V and 4 bases at J, with 16 bases between the two ends. Germline CDR1 reads LGHDT; CDR2 reads YNNKEL (reference sequence). CDR3 length: 15 amino acids. In nucleotides, the CDR3 is TGTGCCAGCAGCCCACGAACCACAGGGTCAGAGACCCAGTACTTC. The encoded protein is CASSPRTTGSETQYF.

The chain is built from TRBV4-3 and TRBJ2-3, with a weak D call TRBD2 (6 bases). The CDR3 totals 17 residues. Trimming took 1 base from V and 0 from J, leaving 14 bases between them. CDR1 is LGHNA, CDR2 YSLEER, per germline. The CDR3 region has the DNA TGCGCCAGCAGCCAAGCCCTAGCGAAAACTAGCACAGATACGCAGTATTTT. Its translation is CASSQALAKTSTDTQYF.

The genes are TRBV10-3 and TRBJ2-2, with 7 bases that match TRBD1. The CDR3 contains 16 residues. Germline loops: CDR1 ENHRY, CDR2 SYGVKD. V shed 5 bases and J 1 base; nucleotides not matched to a gene: 7. The CDR3 sequence is CAISRGGDRNTGELFF. The CDR3 DNA follows: TGTGCCATCAGTCGAGGTGGGGACAGGAACACCGGGGAGCTGTTTTTT.

The chain has TRBV5-5 and TRBJ1-3; D remains unclear. Germline values: CDR1 SGHKS, CDR2 YYEKEE (reference sequence). Trimming removed 0 bases from V and 0 bases from J, with 10 bases in between. The CDR3 covers 16 residues. The CDR3 bases are TGTGCCAGCAGCTTGGGGCAAGTAAACTCTGGAAACACCATATATTTT. It translates to CASSLGQVNSGNTIYF.

This clone was seen only a few times. The V gene is TRBV27, the J gene TRBJ2-1, with TRBD1 matching 10 bases. The junction had 12 bases not matched to a gene; V was cut back by 6 bases and J by 7 bases. CDR3 length: 16 amino acids. Germline values: CDR1 MNHEY, CDR2 SMNVEV (reference sequence). The CDR3 reads CASRGGTGDLRNEQFF. The CDR3 coding sequence is TGTGCCAGCAGGGGTGGGACAGGGGATTTAAGGAATGAGCAGTTCTTC.

V is TRBV11-2 and J is TRBJ2-7; 11 nucleotides match TRBD2. The V gene's germline CDR1 is SGHAT and CDR2 FQNNGV. This CDR3 spans 15 amino acids. With 5 bases clipped from V and 3 bases from J, the junction kept 6 bases outside the gene matches. The CDR3 region is CASSISGTSGYEQYF. CDR3 DNA: TGTGCCAGCAGCATCTCCGGGACTAGCGGCTACGAGCAGTACTTC.

As regards this clone: The sample carries other DNA sequences with the same CDR3. The chain carries TRBV6-5 and TRBJ1-1; 8 bases align to TRBD1. The V segment lost 6 bases and the J segment 2 bases; nucleotides outside the gene matches: 5. Germline CDR1 and CDR2: MNHEY and SVGAGI. The CDR3 length is 14 residues. As DNA, the CDR3 is TGTGCCAGCAGAGGGACAGGACGAAACACTGAAGCTTTCTTT. This sequence encodes CASRGTGRNTEAFF.

A word on this clone: A junction end diverges from the germline sequence, so it may reflect a read error. The rearrangement joins TRBV2 to TRBJ1-1; 7 bases are a match to TRBD1. This CDR3 spans 14 amino acids. Per germline, CDR1 SNHLY and CDR2 FYNNEI. CDR3 in amino acids: CASRLQGWNAEAFF. The CDR3 bases are TGTGCCAGCAGATTACAGGGGTGGAACGCTGAAGCTTTCTTT.

The chain's CDR3 is CASSSQGQPQHF. The DNA for the CDR3 is TGTGCCAGCAGCTCTCAGGGTCAGCCCCAGCATTTT. The chain is built from TRBV5-8 and TRBJ1-5; TRBD1 might be the D (5 bases). This CDR3 region has 12 residues. V was trimmed by 3 bases and J by 6 bases, leaving 7 bases between them. CDR1 is SGHTS and CDR2 is YDEGEE in the germline V gene.

The rearrangement joins TRBV5-1 to TRBJ2-7, with D possibly matching TRBD1 (5 bases). V lost 0 bases, J lost 7 bases, and 20 bases lay in between. The CDR3 sequence is 16 residues long. Germline V CDR1 and CDR2: SGHRS, YFSETQ. The CDR3 nucleotides are TGCGCCAGCAGCTTGGCGTCGACAGCCAACCCTGGGGAGCAGTACTTC. This gives the protein CASSLASTANPGEQYF. Supplemented by reference TRBV5-1 and TRBJ2-7, the full variable domain reads KAGVTQTPRYLIKTRGQQVTLSCSPISGHRSVSWYQQTPGQGLQFLFEYFSETQRNKGNFPGRFSGRQFSNSRSEMNVSTLELGDSALYLCASSLASTANPGEQYFGPGTRLTVT.

This sequence joins TRBV7-3 and TRBJ2-1, with a tentative D call TRBD1 (6 bases). The CDR3 extends over 16 amino acids. Germline V gene data show CDR1 as SGHTA and CDR2 as FQGTGA. V lost 2 bases and J lost 0, with 11 bases in between. The CDR3 sequence is CASSLQGPNSYNEQFF. The CDR3 nucleotides are TGTGCCAGCAGCTTACAGGGGCCCAACTCCTACAATGAGCAGTTCTTC.

This rearrangement joins TRBV6-4 to TRBJ1-6; D is unresolved. The CDR3 is 13 amino acids. Trimming stripped 0 bases from V and 10 bases from J, with 7 bases between. Germline assignment: CDR1 MRHNA and CDR2 SNTAGT. CDR3 in amino acids: CASSDSERSPLHF. CDR3 bases: TGTGCCAGCAGTGACTCTGAGCGATCACCCCTCCACTTT.

This sequence joins TRBV9 and TRBJ1-5; 8 bases agree with TRBD1. CDR1 is SGDLS and CDR2 is YYNGEE in the germline V gene. Losses at the gene ends were 2 bases for V and 0 bases for J; bases not matched to a gene: 19. CDR3 length equals 21 residues. Written as DNA, the CDR3 is TGTGCCAGCAGCGTCCCGTACATCCAGGGACAGGCCTACTATAGCAATCAGCCCCAGCATTTT. Translating gives CASSVPYIQGQAYYSNQPQHF.

J is TRBJ1-2 and V is TRBV2, with 11 bases fitting TRBD1. The CDR3 is 14 residues long. From germline, CDR1 is SNHLY and CDR2 FYNNEI. The ends lost 4 bases at V and 11 bases at J; junction bases unmatched: 9. DNA of the CDR3: TGTGCCAGCAGTGCGTTTCCGGGGACAGGGGGTTACACCTTC. Translation: CASSAFPGTGGYTF.

A remark on this clone: The junction departs from germline at one end; a sequencing error may be responsible. The rearrangement joins TRBV5-6 to TRBJ2-5; TRBD1 matches at 8 bases. The CDR3 totals 13 residues. Looked up from germline, CDR1 is SGHDT and CDR2 is YYEEEE. The chain's CDR3 is CASSLSDRGYQDF. CDR3 coding DNA: TGTGCCAGCAGCTTGAGTGACAGGGGTTACCAAGACTTC.

The chain employs TRBV28 and TRBJ2-7; TRBD2 matches at 14 bases. Germline CDR1 is MDHEN and CDR2 is SYDVKM. V gave up 2 bases and J gave up 6 bases; unmatched junction bases: 3. This CDR3 spans 15 amino acids. The DNA for the CDR3 is TGTGCCAGCAGTTTAGGGACTAGCGGGAGTCTCGAGCAGTACTTC. As protein: CASSLGTSGSLEQYF.

The V call is TRBV2, the J call TRBJ2-1; 7 bases agree with TRBD1. The germline gives CDR1 SNHLY, CDR2 FYNNEI. The CDR3 length is 14 residues. J gave up 8 bases and V 6 bases, and 10 bases lay outside the gene matches. The CDR3 DNA reads TGTGCCAGCAGGAAAGGTCAGGGGGTCTATGAGCAGTTCTTC. Translating it yields CASRKGQGVYEQFF.

This chain joins TRBV10-3 and TRBJ2-7, with 9 bases fitting TRBD2. Germline V gene data show CDR1 as ENHRY and CDR2 as SYGVKD. This CDR3 comprises 15 residues. With V trimmed by 2 bases and J by 3 bases, 5 bases remained unmatched. The CDR3 region has the DNA TGTGCCATCAGTGAGCTCGGTAGCGGGAGCTACGAGCAGTACTTC. Residues: CAISELGSGSYEQYF.

This chain joins TRBV6-5 and TRBJ1-4; weak D call: TRBD1 (6 bases). The V gene's germline CDR1 is MNHEY and CDR2 SVGAGI. With 5 bases removed from V and 8 bases from J, the gap between germline ends came to 12 bases. CDR3 size: 13 residues. The CDR3 sequence: CASSQGRGEKLFF. The DNA for the CDR3 is TGTGCCAGCAGTCAGGGGAGAGGGGAAAAACTGTTTTTT.

The J gene is TRBJ2-7, the V gene TRBV6-6; D possibly corresponds to TRBD1 (7 bases). CDR3 length: 15 amino acids. With 8 bases removed from V and 2 bases from J, the gap between germline ends came to 19 bases. Germline lookup yields CDR1 MNHNY and CDR2 SVGAGI (reference sequence). The CDR3 nucleotides are TGTGCCAGCTCCACTGGGGGGCAGGGGGCCTACGAGCAGTACTTC. Protein: CASSTGGQGAYEQYF.

This chain joins TRBV5-4 and TRBJ2-1, with TRBD2 identical over 10 bases. The CDR3 spans 14 residues. Germline trimming cut 2 bases from V and 8 bases from J; bases unmatched to any gene: 4. The germline gives CDR1 SGHNT, CDR2 YYREEE (reference sequence). The CDR3 nucleotides are TGTGCCAGCAGCTTCGGACTAGCGGAGGATGAGCAGTTCTTC. Its translation: CASSFGLAEDEQFF.